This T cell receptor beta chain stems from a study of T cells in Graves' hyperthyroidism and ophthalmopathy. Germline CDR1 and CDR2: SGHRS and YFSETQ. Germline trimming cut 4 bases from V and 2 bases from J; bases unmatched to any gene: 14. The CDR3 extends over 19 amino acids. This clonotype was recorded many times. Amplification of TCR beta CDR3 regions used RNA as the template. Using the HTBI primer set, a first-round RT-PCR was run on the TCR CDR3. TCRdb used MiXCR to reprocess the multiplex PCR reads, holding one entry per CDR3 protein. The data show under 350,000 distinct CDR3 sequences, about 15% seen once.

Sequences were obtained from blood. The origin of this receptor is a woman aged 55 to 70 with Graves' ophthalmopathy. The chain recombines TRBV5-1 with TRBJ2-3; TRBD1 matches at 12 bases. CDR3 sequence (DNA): TGCGCCAGCAGCCGAGAGCAAGGGACAGGGGGCGAAGACACAGATACGCAGTATTTT. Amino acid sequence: CASSREQGTGGEDTDTQYF. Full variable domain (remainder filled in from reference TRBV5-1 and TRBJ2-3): KAGVTQTPRYLIKTRGQQVTLSCSPISGHRSVSWYQQTPGQGLQFLFEYFSETQRNKGNFPGRFSGRQFSNSRSEMNVSTLELGDSALYLCASSREQGTGGEDTDTQYFGPGTRLTVL.